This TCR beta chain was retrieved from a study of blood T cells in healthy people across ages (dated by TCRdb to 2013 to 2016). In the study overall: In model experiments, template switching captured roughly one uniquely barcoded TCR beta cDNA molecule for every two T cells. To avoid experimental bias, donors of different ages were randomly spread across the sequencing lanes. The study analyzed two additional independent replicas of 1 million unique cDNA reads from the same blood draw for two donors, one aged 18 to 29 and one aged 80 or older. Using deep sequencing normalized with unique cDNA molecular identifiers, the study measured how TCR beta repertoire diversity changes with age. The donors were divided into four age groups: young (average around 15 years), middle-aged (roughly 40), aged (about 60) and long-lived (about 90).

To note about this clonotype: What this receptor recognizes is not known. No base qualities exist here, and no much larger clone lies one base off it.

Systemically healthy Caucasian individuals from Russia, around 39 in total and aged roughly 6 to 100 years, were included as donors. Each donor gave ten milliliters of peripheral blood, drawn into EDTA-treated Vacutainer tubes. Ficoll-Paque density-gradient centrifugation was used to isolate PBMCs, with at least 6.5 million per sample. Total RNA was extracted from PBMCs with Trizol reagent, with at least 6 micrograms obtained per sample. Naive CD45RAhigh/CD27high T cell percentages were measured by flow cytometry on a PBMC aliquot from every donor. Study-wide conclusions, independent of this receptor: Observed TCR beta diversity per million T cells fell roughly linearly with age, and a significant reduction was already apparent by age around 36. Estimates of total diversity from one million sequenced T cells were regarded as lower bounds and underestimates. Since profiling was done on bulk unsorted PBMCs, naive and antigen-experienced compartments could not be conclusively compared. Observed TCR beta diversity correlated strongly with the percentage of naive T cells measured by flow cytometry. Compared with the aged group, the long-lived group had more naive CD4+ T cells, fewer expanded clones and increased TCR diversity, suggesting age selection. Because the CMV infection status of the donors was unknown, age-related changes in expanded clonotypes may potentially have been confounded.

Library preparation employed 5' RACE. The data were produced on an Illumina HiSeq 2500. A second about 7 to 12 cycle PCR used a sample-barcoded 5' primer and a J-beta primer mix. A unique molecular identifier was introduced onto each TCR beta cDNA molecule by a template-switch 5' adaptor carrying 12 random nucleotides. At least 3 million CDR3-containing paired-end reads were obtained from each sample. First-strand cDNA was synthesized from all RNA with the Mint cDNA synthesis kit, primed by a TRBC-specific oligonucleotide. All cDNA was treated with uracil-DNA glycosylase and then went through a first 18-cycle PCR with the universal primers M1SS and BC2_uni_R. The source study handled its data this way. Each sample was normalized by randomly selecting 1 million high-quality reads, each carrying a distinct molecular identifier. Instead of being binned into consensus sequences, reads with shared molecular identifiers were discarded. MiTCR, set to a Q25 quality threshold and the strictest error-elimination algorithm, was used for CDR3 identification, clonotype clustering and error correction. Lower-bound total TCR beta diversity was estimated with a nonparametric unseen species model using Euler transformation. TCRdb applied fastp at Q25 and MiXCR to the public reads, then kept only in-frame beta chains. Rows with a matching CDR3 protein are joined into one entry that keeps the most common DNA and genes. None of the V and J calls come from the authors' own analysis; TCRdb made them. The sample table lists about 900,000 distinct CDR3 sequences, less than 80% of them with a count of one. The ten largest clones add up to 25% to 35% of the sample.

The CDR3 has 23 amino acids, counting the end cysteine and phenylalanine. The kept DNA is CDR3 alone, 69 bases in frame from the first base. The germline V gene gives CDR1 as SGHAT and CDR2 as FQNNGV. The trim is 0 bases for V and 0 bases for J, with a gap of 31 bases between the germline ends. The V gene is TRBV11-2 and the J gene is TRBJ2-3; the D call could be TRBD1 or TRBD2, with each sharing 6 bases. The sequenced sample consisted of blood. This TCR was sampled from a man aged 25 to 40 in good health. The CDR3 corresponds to CASSLDRYLSAWGAPSSTDTQYF. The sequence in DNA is TGTGCCAGCAGCTTAGATCGGTATTTATCGGCTTGGGGGGCTCCCTCTAGCACAGATACGCAGTATTTT.